What follows are 23 T cell receptor beta chains derived from one specimen sequenced in a study of cytomegalovirus exposure and HLA in healthy donors. The PCR ran on 60 Vbeta and 13 Jbeta primers. The protocol was immunoSEQ multiplex PCR, while the TCRdb copy is restricted to in-frame clones and leaves out a portion. The sample includes about 190,000 clones, roughly 85% of them seen just once. The sample was PBMCs. These receptors originate from a boy younger than 10 in good health and CMV-seronegative.

Turning to this clone: Compared with germline, one end of the junction differs, possibly owing to a read error. The J gene is TRBJ1-2, the V gene TRBV20-1; 7 bases align to TRBD1. Germline lookup yields CDR1 DFQATT and CDR2 SNEGSKA (reference sequence). This CDR3 is 9 amino acids long. CDR3: CSARSGGPF. As DNA, the CDR3 is TGCAGTGCTAGGTCAGGGGGTCCCTTC.

This chain joins TRBV6-4 and TRBJ2-1; 11 positions match TRBD2. Germline values: CDR1 MRHNA, CDR2 SNTAGT. The junction had 5 bases not matched to a gene; V was cut back by 6 bases and J by 4 bases. This CDR3 has 15 amino acids. CDR3 loop: CASSVAGGLYNEQFF. The DNA of the CDR3 is TGTGCCAGCAGCGTAGCGGGGGGGCTATACAATGAGCAGTTCTTC.

This clone showed up just a few times. This sequence joins TRBV7-2 and TRBJ2-1, with D maybe TRBD1 (6 bases). V lost 5 bases to trimming and J lost 8 bases, with 16 bases between them. There are 14 residues in the CDR3. CDR1 and CDR2 (germline): SGHTA, FQGNSA. CDR3 loop: CASSPNQGPHEQFF. The CDR3, as DNA: TGTGCCAGCAGCCCGAACCAGGGGCCGCATGAGCAGTTCTTC.

This clone occurred once. J is TRBJ1-2 and V is TRBV18; D may be TRBD1 (5 bases). V was cut by 4 bases and J by 4 bases, with 13 bases left in between. The V gene's germline CDR1 is KGHSH and CDR2 LQKENI. The CDR3 runs to 14 residues. The chain's CDR3 is CASSRPDSTYGYTF. The CDR3 bases are TGTGCCAGCTCACGCCCCGACAGCACCTATGGCTACACCTTC.

V gene TRBV6-1 combines with J gene TRBJ1-5; D is unclear. The CDR3 length is 15 residues. The ends were cut back, 3 bases at V and 2 bases at J, with 11 bases in the middle. Germline V gene sequence: CDR1 MNHNS, CDR2 SASEGT. The CDR3 bases are TGTGCCAGCAGTGAGGCCCCCCTGGGCAATCAGCCCCAGCATTTT. Amino acid sequence: CASSEAPLGNQPQHF.

The rearrangement joins TRBV28 to TRBJ2-5; D is possibly TRBD1 (6 bases). The DNA end is a closer match to TRBJ2-7, so the J assignment may be wrong. CDR3 length: 13 residues. The germline CDR1 and CDR2 sequences are MDHEN and SYDVKM. The CDR3 nucleotides read TGTGCCAGCAACGATAAATCAGGGGTCGAGCAGTACTTC. It specifies CASNDKSGVEQYF.

Here the CDR3 reads CASSPWTSGGELFF. CDR3 bases: TGTGCCAGCAGTCCGTGGACTAGCGGGGGGGAGCTGTTTTTT. V and J are TRBV6-5 and TRBJ2-2, with 11 bases that match TRBD2. The CDR3 length is 14 residues. With V trimmed by 5 bases and J by 8 bases, 4 bases remained unmatched. The germline V gene has CDR1 MNHEY and CDR2 SVGAGI.

The J gene is TRBJ2-5, the V gene TRBV7-2; TRBD1 might be the D (6 bases). This CDR3 has 21 amino acids. Germline assignment: CDR1 SGHTA and CDR2 FQGNSA. Deletions cut 0 bases from V and 1 base from J, with 27 bases between. CDR3 in DNA: TGTGCCAGCAGCTTAGCATTCCGTATTAAAACCGGGACACCTTTCCAAGAGACCCAGTACTTC. Its translation: CASSLAFRIKTGTPFQETQYF.

This sequence joins TRBV15 and TRBJ2-3, with a tentative D call TRBD2 (6 bases). Trimming removed 0 bases at V and 2 bases at J, with 12 bases between. The CDR3 contains 16 residues. Germline CDR1 LNHNV, CDR2 YYDKDF (reference sequence). CDR3 DNA: TGTGCCACCAGCAGAGAGTTAGCGGCGACCACAGATACGCAGTATTTT. Translation: CATSRELAATTDTQYF.

This clone appeared once. This sequence joins TRBV4-1 and TRBJ2-7; 9 bases agree with TRBD1. The CDR3 consists of 13 residues. Trimming removed 4 bases from V and 6 bases from J; junction bases left unmatched: 4. Germline-derived CDR1 and CDR2 are MGHRA and YSYEKL. The CDR3 region has the DNA TGCGCCAGCAGCCCTGACAGGGGGTGCGAGCAGTACTTC. It encodes CASSPDRGCEQYF.

This chain joins TRBV15 and TRBJ2-1, with D maybe TRBD2 (5 bases). V was cut by 0 bases and J by 1 base, with 13 bases left in between. Per germline, CDR1 LNHNV and CDR2 YYDKDF (reference sequence). The CDR3 spans 17 residues. CDR3 in DNA: TGTGCCACCAGCAGAGAGGCTAGCCGGGGATCCTACAATGAGCAGTTCTTC. Translating gives CATSREASRGSYNEQFF.

Here the CDR3 DNA reads TGTGCCAGCAGCGGACTAGCGGGAGGAATCAACGAGCAGTACTTC. It is translated as CASSGLAGGINEQYF. V is TRBV28 and J is TRBJ2-7; TRBD2 aligns across 14 bases. The CDR3 is 15 amino acids. V lost 6 bases, J lost 5 bases, and 6 bases stayed unmatched. Germline values: CDR1 MDHEN, CDR2 SYDVKM.

V usage is TRBV29-1 and J usage is TRBJ1-1; D is perhaps TRBD1 (5 bases). The CDR3 is 13 residues long. V dropped 6 bases and J dropped 5 bases, with 16 bases sitting between them. The V gene's germline CDR1 is SQVTM and CDR2 ANQGSEA. This CDR3 reads CSVATGTATEAFF. CDR3 coding DNA: TGCAGCGTCGCCACTGGGACTGCGACTGAAGCTTTCTTT.

The V and J genes are TRBV12-5 and TRBJ1-1; a weak D match, TRBD1 (6 bases). With 1 base removed from V and 1 base from J, the gap between germline ends came to 7 bases. CDR1 and CDR2 from the germline V gene are LGHNT and FRNRAP. This CDR3 is built from 14 residues. The CDR3 spells CASGLGGGNTEAFF. The CDR3 DNA reads as TGTGCTAGTGGTTTGGGAGGGGGGAACACTGAAGCTTTCTTT.

Comments on this clone: Other nucleotide sequences from this sample produce the same CDR3. The CDR3: CASGGRQETQYF. The CDR3 region has the DNA TGTGCTAGCGGGGGGCGGCAAGAGACCCAGTACTTC. The genes are TRBV30 and TRBJ2-5; 10 positions agree with TRBD2. This CDR3 has 12 amino acids. Germline V gives CDR1 GTSNPN, CDR2 SVGIG (reference sequence).

The chain carries TRBV5-4 and TRBJ1-3, with D maybe TRBD1 (6 bases). The CDR3 has 14 residues. V lost 0 bases to trimming and J lost 4 bases, with 8 bases between them. Germline V gene lookup returns CDR1 SGHNT and CDR2 YYREEE (reference sequence). The CDR3 loop reads CASSLAGAGNTIYF. In nucleotides, the CDR3 is TGTGCCAGCAGCTTGGCAGGGGCCGGAAACACCATATATTTT.

The chain employs TRBV4-1 and TRBJ2-7; D is unresolved. The CDR3 runs to 16 residues. The ends were cut back, 6 bases at V and 1 base at J, with 19 bases in the middle. Germline V gene lookup returns CDR1 MGHRA and CDR2 YSYEKL. CDR3: CASSFTLGHYSYEQYF. The DNA of the CDR3 is TGCGCCAGCAGTTTCACATTGGGCCATTATTCCTACGAGCAGTACTTC.

Points on this clone: At one of its ends the junction is not consistent with the germline gene, which may arise from a read error. CDR3 sequence reads: CASSPIWELAGGPPYNEQFF. The CDR3, as DNA: TGTGCTAGCAGCCCAATTTGGGAGCTGGCGGGAGGGCCCCCCTACAATGAGCAGTTCTTC. J is TRBJ2-1 and V is TRBV7-7, with 9 bases matching TRBD2. There are 20 residues in the CDR3. In germline, CDR1 is SSHAT, CDR2 FNYEAQ (reference sequence). Full variable domain (missing parts from reference TRBV7-7 and TRBJ2-1): GAGVSQSPRYKVTKRGQDVTLRCDPISSHATLYWYQQALGQGPEFLTYFNYEAQPDKSGLPSDRFSAERPEGSISTLTIQRTEQRDSAMYRCASSPIWELAGGPPYNEQFFGPGTRLTVL.

V is TRBV28 and J is TRBJ2-3; no clear D. The CDR3 is 15 residues long. Trimming stripped 2 bases from V and 2 bases from J, with 11 bases between. Germline V CDR1 and CDR2: MDHEN, SYDVKM. CDR3 DNA sequence: TGTGCCAGCAGTTTAGTATCGCGAAACACAGATACGCAGTATTTT. Translation: CASSLVSRNTDTQYF.

This chain links TRBV6-1 with TRBJ2-1; D unclear. V was trimmed by 2 bases and J by 1 base, leaving 12 bases between them. The CDR3 consists of 16 residues. Germline lookup yields CDR1 MNHNS and CDR2 SASEGT. In DNA form, the CDR3 reads TGTGCCAGCAGTGAATGGCGGCCCCTGTCCTACAATGAGCAGTTCTTC. It codes for CASSEWRPLSYNEQFF.

This chain uses TRBV4-2 with TRBJ2-4; 8 positions match TRBD2. J lost 8 bases, V lost 1 base, and 10 bases had no gene match. The CDR3 covers 16 residues. Germline V gene data show CDR1 as LGHNA and CDR2 as YNFKEQ. The CDR3, as DNA: TGTGCCAGCAGCCAAGTCCTAAACGGGAGGGACTACATTCAGTACTTC. Translating it yields CASSQVLNGRDYIQYF.

The V and J genes are TRBV2 and TRBJ1-5, with no clear D. The CDR3 has 13 amino acids. Trimming removed 5 bases from V and 2 bases from J, with 7 bases in between. Germline CDR1 SNHLY, CDR2 FYNNEI. The CDR3 bases are TGTGCCAGCAGTTATACAGGCAATCAGCCCCAGCATTTT. Translating it yields CASSYTGNQPQHF.

This rearrangement joins TRBV2 to TRBJ1-1, with 7 bases aligning to TRBD1. The CDR3 spans 15 residues. Germline CDR1 is SNHLY and CDR2 is FYNNEI. V gave up 6 bases and J gave up 6 bases; unmatched junction bases: 13. The CDR3, as DNA: TGTGCCAGCAGCGACGACGGACAGGCTGTGGCTGAAGCTTTCTTT. It codes for CASSDDGQAVAEAFF.